The clone carrying this T cell receptor beta chain turned up a few times. Its antigen remains unidentified. The data are from a study of identical twins. Whole-study findings and limits: Out-of-frame TCR alpha sharing observed in monozygotic twins exceeded model estimates. Within beta out-of-frame sequences, the excess sharing observed between twins was weaker. Whereas memory repertoires showed no such difference, abundant cord blood beta clonotypes carried fewer insertions.

TCRdb analysed the 5' RACE reads with MiXCR anew, one entry per CDR3 protein. The table has fewer than 250,000 distinct CDR3 sequences, approximately 7% seen once. Germline loops: CDR1 SGHTA, CDR2 FQGTGA. The CDR3 contains 14 residues. Trimming cost V 6 bases and J 2 bases; bases outside gene matches: 3. These same data were also listed under a study on yellow fever vaccine responses in identical twins.

The V gene is TRBV7-3, the J gene TRBJ2-3, with 9 bases that match TRBD1. Sequencing used memory (CD45RO+) T cells sorted from blood. This TCR was recovered from a woman under 30 in good health. CDR3 in amino acids: CASSDRGNTDTQYF. The DNA for the CDR3 is TGTGCCAGCAGTGACAGGGGGAACACAGATACGCAGTATTTT.